The present T cell receptor beta chain was sequenced within a study of cytomegalovirus exposure and HLA in healthy donors. General study results and limits: Rare TCR sequences predominated, though certain public TCRs were found in many donors.

Every donor was a healthy person donating bone marrow. Details on this clone: Its target is not known.

Use of 60 Vbeta and 13 Jbeta primers characterized the PCR. The protocol was immunoSEQ multiplex PCR, while the TCRdb copy is restricted to in-frame clones and leaves out a portion. The data hold tens of thousands of clones, with approximately 84% observed a single time. V dropped 2 bases and J dropped 6; count of bases not matched to a gene: 11. The CDR3 has 18 residues. CDR1 LGHNA and CDR2 YSLEER come from the germline V gene. The origin of this receptor is a man aged 45-60 years in good health and CMV-seronegative. The sample comprised PBMCs. This sequence joins TRBV4-3 and TRBJ2-2; 11 bases fit TRBD2. The CDR3, as DNA: TGCGCCAGCAGCCAACAAATAGCGGGGGGGCCGGATGCCGGGGAGCTGTTTTTT. It encodes CASSQQIAGGPDAGELFF.